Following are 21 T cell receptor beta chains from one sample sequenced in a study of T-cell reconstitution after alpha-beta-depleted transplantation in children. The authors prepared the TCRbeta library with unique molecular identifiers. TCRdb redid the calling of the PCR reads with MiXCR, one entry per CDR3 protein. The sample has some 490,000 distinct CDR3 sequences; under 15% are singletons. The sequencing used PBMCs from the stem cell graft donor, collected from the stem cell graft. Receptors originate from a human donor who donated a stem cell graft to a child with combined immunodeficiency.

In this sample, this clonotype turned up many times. The chain's CDR3 is CSATQSYEQYF. The CDR3, as DNA: TGCAGTGCTACCCAGTCCTACGAGCAGTACTTC. This chain links TRBV20-1 with TRBJ2-7; D is ambiguous. With 4 bases removed from V and 1 base from J, the gap between germline ends came to 5 bases. The CDR3 contains 11 residues. CDR1 is DFQATT, CDR2 SNEGSKA, per germline (reference sequence).

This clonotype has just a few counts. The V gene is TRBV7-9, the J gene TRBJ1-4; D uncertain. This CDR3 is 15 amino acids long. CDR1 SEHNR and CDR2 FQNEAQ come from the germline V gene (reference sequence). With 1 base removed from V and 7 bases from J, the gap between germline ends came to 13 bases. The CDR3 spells CASSLEILRGEKLFF. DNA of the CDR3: TGTGCCAGCAGCTTAGAAATCCTACGGGGTGAAAAACTGTTTTTT.

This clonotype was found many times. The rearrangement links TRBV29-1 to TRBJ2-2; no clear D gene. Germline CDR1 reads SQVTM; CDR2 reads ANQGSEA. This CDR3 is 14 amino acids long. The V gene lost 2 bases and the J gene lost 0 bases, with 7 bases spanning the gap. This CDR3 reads CSVERSTNTGELFF. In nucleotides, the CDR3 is TGCAGCGTTGAACGCTCCACGAACACCGGGGAGCTGTTTTTT.

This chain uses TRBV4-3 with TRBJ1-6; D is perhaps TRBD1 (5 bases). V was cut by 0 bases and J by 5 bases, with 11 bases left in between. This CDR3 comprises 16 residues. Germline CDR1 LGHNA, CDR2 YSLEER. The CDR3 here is CASSQDRAGNNSPLHF. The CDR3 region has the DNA TGCGCCAGCAGCCAAGATCGGGCAGGGAATAATTCACCCCTCCACTTT.

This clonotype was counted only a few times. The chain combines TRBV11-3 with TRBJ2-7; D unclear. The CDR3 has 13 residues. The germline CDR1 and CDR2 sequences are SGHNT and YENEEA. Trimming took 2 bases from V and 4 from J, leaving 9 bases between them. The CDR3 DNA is TGTGCCAGCAGCTTACCCCCGGGTTACGAGCAGTACTTC. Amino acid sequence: CASSLPPGYEQYF.

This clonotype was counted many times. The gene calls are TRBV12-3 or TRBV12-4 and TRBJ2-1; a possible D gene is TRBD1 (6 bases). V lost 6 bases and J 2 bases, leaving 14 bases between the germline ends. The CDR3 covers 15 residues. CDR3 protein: CASRDSLSTYNEQFF. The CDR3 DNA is TGTGCCAGCAGGGACAGTCTTAGTACCTACAATGAGCAGTTCTTC.

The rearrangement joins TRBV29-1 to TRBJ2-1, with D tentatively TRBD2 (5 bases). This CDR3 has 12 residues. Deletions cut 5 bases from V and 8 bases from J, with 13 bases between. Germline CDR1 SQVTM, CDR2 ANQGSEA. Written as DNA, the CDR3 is TGCAGCGTTCTTAAGAGGGCTGATGAGCAGTTCTTC. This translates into CSVLKRADEQFF.

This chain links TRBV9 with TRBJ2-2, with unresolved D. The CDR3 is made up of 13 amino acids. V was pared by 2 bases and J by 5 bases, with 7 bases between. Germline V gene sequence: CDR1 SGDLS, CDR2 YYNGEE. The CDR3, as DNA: TGTGCCAGCAGCGTTACCCAGACCGGGGAGCTGTTTTTT. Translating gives CASSVTQTGELFF.

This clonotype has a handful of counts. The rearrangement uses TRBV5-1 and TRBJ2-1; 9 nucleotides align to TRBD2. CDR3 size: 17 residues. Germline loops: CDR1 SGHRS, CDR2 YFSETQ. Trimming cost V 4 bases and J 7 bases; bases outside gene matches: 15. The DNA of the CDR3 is TGCGCCAGCAGCCTACCTCCCCCGGGACTAGCCGGAAATGAGCAGTTCTTC. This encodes CASSLPPPGLAGNEQFF.

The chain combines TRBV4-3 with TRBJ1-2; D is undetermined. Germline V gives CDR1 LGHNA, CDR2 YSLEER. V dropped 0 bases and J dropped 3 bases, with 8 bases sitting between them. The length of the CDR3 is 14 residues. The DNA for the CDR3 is TGCGCCAGCAGCCAAGACTCGGGAGACTATGGCTACACCTTC. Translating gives CASSQDSGDYGYTF.

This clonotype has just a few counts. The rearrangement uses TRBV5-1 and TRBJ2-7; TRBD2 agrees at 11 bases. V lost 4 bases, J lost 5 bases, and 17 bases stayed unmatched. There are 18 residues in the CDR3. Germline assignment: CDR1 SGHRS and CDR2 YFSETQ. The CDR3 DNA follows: TGCGCCAGCAGCCGGTTCAGGGCCCGACTAGCGGGATCCCACGAGCAGTACTTC. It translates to CASSRFRARLAGSHEQYF.

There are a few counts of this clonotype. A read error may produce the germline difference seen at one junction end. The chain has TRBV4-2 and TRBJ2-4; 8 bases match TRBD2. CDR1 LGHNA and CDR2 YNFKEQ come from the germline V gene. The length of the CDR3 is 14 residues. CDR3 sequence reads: CASSRGLAENIQYF. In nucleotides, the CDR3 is TGTGCCAGCAGCCGAGGACTAGCCGAAAACATTCAGTACTTC.

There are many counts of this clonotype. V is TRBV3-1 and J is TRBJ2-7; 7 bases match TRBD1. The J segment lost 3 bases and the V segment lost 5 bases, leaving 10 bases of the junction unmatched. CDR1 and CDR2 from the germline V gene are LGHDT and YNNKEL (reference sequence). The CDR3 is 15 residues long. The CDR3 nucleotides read TGTGCCAGCAGCTCAAGGGGACAGCAGATCTACGAGCAGTACTTC. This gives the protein CASSSRGQQIYEQYF.

The CDR3 coding sequence is TGTGCCAGCAGTTTTTGGGACAGGGGGCTTGGTACGCAGTATTTT. This codes for CASSFWDRGLGTQYF. The chain employs TRBV12-3 or TRBV12-4 and TRBJ2-3, with TRBD1 matching 12 bases. Losses at the gene ends were 3 bases for V and 8 bases for J; bases not matched to a gene: 6. The CDR3 consists of 15 residues.

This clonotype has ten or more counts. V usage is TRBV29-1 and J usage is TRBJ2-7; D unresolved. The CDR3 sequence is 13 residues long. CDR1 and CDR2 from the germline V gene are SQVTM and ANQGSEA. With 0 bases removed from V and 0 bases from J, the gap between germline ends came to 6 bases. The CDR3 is CSVEDSTSYEQYF. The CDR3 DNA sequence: TGCAGCGTTGAAGATAGCACCTCCTACGAGCAGTACTTC.

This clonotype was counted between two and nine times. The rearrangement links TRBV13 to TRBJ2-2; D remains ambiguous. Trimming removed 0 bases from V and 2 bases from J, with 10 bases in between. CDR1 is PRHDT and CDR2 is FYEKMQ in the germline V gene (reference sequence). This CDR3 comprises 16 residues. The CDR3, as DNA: TGTGCCAGCAGCTTAGGCCCAGGCCCAAACACCGGGGAGCTGTTTTTT. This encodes CASSLGPGPNTGELFF.

The CDR3 protein is CASSFTQGTEAFF. The CDR3 DNA sequence: TGTGCCAGCAGTTTTACGCAGGGCACTGAAGCTTTCTTT. V is TRBV12-3 or TRBV12-4 and J is TRBJ1-1, with D maybe TRBD1 (5 bases). The CDR3 loop spans 13 amino acids. V lost 3 bases to trimming and J lost 4 bases, with 9 bases between them.

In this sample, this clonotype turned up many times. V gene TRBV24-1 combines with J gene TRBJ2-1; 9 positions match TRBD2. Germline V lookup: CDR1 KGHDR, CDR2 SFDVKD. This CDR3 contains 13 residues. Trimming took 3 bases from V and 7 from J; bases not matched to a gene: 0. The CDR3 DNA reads TGTGCCACCAGTGATGGACTAGCGAATGAGCAGTTCTTC. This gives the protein CATSDGLANEQFF.

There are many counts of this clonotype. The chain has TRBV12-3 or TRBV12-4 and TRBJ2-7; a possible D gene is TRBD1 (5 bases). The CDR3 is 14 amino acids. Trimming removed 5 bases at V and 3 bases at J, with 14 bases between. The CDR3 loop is CASSHSDRSYEQYF. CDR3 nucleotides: TGTGCCAGCAGTCACTCCGACAGAAGCTACGAGCAGTACTTC.

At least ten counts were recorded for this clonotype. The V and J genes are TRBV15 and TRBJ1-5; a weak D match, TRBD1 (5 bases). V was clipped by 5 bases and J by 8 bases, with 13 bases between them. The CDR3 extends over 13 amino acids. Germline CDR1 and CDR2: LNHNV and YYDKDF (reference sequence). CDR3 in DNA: TGTGCCACCAGCCTTTCTCGGGGGAAGCCCCAGCATTTT. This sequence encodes CATSLSRGKPQHF.

CDR3 sequence: CASSYKARGLSGNTIYF. The CDR3 region has the DNA TGTGCCAGCAGTTACAAGGCCAGGGGGCTCTCTGGAAACACCATATATTTT. The V call is TRBV6-5, the J call TRBJ1-3; 8 nucleotides agree with TRBD1. Germline CDR1 is MNHEY and CDR2 is SVGAGI. Trimming at V came to 2 bases and at J to 0 bases, leaving 6 bases not matched to a gene. This CDR3 region has 17 residues.